This T cell receptor beta chain was sequenced for a study of post-analysis software for immune sequencing data. At the level of the study: Relapsing-remitting, secondary progressive and progressive-relapsing multiple sclerosis were all included among the disease courses. Study-wide results and caveats: Controls' normalized Chao1 diversity significantly exceeded that of multiple sclerosis patients. Four or five TRBV segments, TRBV5-6, TRBV5-1 and TRBV20-1 among them, were found more frequent in patients than controls.

The germline V and J ends were trimmed by 5 bases and 0 bases, with 12 bases remaining between them. This CDR3 has 15 residues. Germline V gene lookup returns CDR1 MNHEY and CDR2 SVGAGI. The sample holds many counts of this clonotype. Its target is not known. The authors incorporated unique molecular identifiers into the TCR beta cDNA libraries. TCRdb processed the PCR reads anew with MiXCR; each CDR3 protein has one entry. Among 150,000 to 200,000 distinct CDR3 sequences listed, over 25% were seen once. The V call is TRBV6-5, the J call TRBJ2-3, with unresolved D. Specimen: blood. This TCR came from a girl aged 10-17 years with multiple sclerosis. The CDR3 nucleotides are TGTGCCAGCAGTCCCCAAACTCGGAGCACAGATACGCAGTATTTT. It yields the protein CASSPQTRSTDTQYF.